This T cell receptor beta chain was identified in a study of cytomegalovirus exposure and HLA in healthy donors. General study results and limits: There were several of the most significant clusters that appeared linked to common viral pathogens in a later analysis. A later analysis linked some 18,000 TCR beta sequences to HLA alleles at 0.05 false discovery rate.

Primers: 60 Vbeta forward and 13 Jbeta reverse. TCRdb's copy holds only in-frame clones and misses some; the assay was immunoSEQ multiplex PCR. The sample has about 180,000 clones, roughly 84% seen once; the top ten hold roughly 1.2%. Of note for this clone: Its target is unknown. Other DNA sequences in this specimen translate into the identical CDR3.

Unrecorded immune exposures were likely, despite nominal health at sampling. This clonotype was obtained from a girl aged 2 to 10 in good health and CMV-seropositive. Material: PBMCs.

The CDR3 loop reads CASSEQGYEQYF. CDR3 coding DNA: TGTGCCAGCAGTGAACAGGGTTACGAGCAGTACTTC. The chain combines TRBV2 with TRBJ2-7, with D perhaps TRBD1 (5 bases). Germline V gene data show CDR1 as SNHLY and CDR2 as FYNNEI. The CDR3 length is 12 residues. With 2 bases removed from V and 4 bases from J, the gap between germline ends came to 6 bases.